This TCR beta chain was found in a study of regulatory dendritic cells for organ transplantation. Across the whole study: LPS was added to dendritic cell cultures on day 6.

Allogeneic regulatory or mature dendritic cells were co-cultured for less than 6 days with CFSE-labeled sorted T cells at 1:10. The CDR3 totals 15 residues. With V trimmed by 2 bases and J by 5 bases, 3 bases remained unmatched. Germline V CDR1 and CDR2: SNHLY, FYNNEI. Data came from immunoSEQ multiplex PCR; TCRdb stores just in-frame clones and leaves some out. This table has under 15,000 clones, about three fifths appearing once. With respect to this clone: What it binds is unknown.

The TCR was taken from a human donor in good health. Sequenced material: naive CD8+ T cells from blood cultured with dendritic cells. Described subset: CD45RA+ naive T cells. The gene calls are TRBV2 and TRBJ2-1; 10 nucleotides line up with TRBD2. The CDR3 sequence is CASSESAGGNNEQFF. The DNA for the CDR3 is TGTGCCAGCAGTGAATCAGCGGGGGGGAACAATGAGCAGTTCTTC.